Below, one TCR beta chain is given with its context. The specificity of this receptor is unknown. Qualities for individual bases were not recorded, and no much larger clone is one base off. The sample is drawn from a study of blood T cell repertoires in COVID-19 (TCRdb year 2020). Study-wide context: The collaborator samples originated in the United States, Italy and Spain and spanned the acute and convalescent phases of COVID-19. Where available, HLA class I and class II types were taken from metadata supplied by the sample provider and were not determined by assay-based typing. Samples came from the ongoing ImmuneRACE study (first 160 participants) plus 1,254 subjects from 6 global collaborators. Subjects who had been exposed to COVID-19, were actively infected with it, or had recovered from it provided the deeply sampled blood TCRbeta repertoires that made up the dataset. The material from the prospective study consisted of cDNA or gDNA derived from T cells, B-cell-depleted T cells, or PBMCs. The sample metadata nearly always contained a de-identified subject ID, COVID-19 status, age in years and sex. The repertoires were released in a freely available public database intended as a resource for research on the immune response to SARS-CoV-2.

TCRbeta CDR3 regions were amplified from genomic DNA using the immunoSEQ Assay, a bias-controlled multiplex PCR. On the study's bioinformatics: The number of nucleated cells in each sample was estimated by amplification of reference gene primers within the assay. Sequence reads were collapsed and filtered to measure the absolute abundance of every unique TCRbeta CDR3 rearrangement. For each sample, productive Simpson clonality was calculated by taking the square root of Simpson's diversity index across productive rearrangements. Held by TCRdb, this immuneACCESS table contains in-frame sequences only and omits some clones. Under half of the omission traces to an unresolved V gene where checked; the cause of the rest is unknown. The D gene and trimming were derived from the DNA, and the V and J assignments and clone size from that table. The sample table lists around 250,000 clones, roughly 87% of them with a count of one. Approximately 5% of the sample belongs to the ten largest clones.

Samples from volunteer blood donors who had recovered from COVID-19 were contributed by a second Seattle source. Collaborating institutions collected whole blood in K2EDTA tubes following their own protocols. For TCRbeta analysis, collaborators shipped samples as frozen whole blood, isolated PBMCs, or DNA extracted from either of those sample types. V loses 6 bases of germline sequence and J loses 0 bases, and the interval between the two ends is 9 bases. Including the terminal cysteine and phenylalanine, the CDR3 comprises 13 residues. The entry retains the CDR3 DNA only, 39 bases that are in frame from base 1. The study at large found these results: Clinical and demographic metadata were provided uncurated, with the amount varying by source and participant.

The sample taken for sequencing was peripheral blood. The clonotype originates from a woman in her thirties or forties who had recovered from COVID-19. The rearrangement joined TRBV12-3 or TRBV12-4 to TRBJ2-7; TRBD1 is a weak D gene call, 6 bases matching. The bases are TGTGCCAGCAGCCAGACAGGCTCCTACGAGCAGTACTTC. Translated, this is CASSQTGSYEQYF.